These 2 T cell receptor beta chains were sequenced from one sample in a study of vaccination and CD4 T cells after COVID-19 (dated by TCRdb to between 2020 and 2023). The label giving this sample's treatment or condition can be read as: approximately 9-day PBMC culture with coronavirus spike peptide pools or control peptides (ViraFEST assay). CD4+ T cells from unexposed donors were collected before the COVID-19 pandemic (2011-2018). Receptors were amplified or captured by PCR. TCRdb shows the sequencer as Illumina iSeq 100. DNA from cultured CD4+ T cells was subjected to TCR sequencing with the Oncomine TCR Beta short-read assay at the Johns Hopkins FTIC core. TCRdb redid the processing of the public reads, applying fastp at Q25 and MiXCR, and retained in-frame beta chains. Rows with a matching CDR3 protein are joined into one entry that keeps the most common DNA and genes. The sample table contains roughly 4,000 distinct CDR3 sequences; only one count was recorded for just under 35% of them. About 25% of the sample goes to the ten largest clones.

These receptors' targets are unknown. The material sequenced was CD4+ T cells from blood, cultured in vitro. The receptor source for this set is a human donor in good health.

This chain uses TRBV6-1 with TRBJ1-5; D gene unclear. The CDR3 totals 11 residues. Trimming cost V 8 bases and J 6 bases, with 8 bases left between them. CDR1 MNHNS and CDR2 SASEGT come from the germline V gene. The CDR3 sequence: CASRSSQPQHF. The CDR3 coding sequence is TGTGCCAGCCGGTCTAGTCAGCCCCAGCATTTT.

The rearrangement joins TRBV7-2 to TRBJ1-5, with TRBD1 identical over 7 bases. V lost 6 bases, J lost 0 bases, and 8 bases stayed unmatched. CDR1 and CDR2 from the germline V gene are SGHTA and FQGNSA. There are 16 residues in the CDR3. The CDR3 loop reads CASRRTGSGSNQPQHF. The CDR3 DNA sequence: TGTGCCAGCAGGCGGACAGGAAGCGGTAGCAATCAGCCCCAGCATTTT. Variable domain in full (rest from reference TRBV7-2 and TRBJ1-5): GAGVSQSPSNKVTEKGKDVELRCDPISGHTALYWYRQSLGQGLEFLIYFQGNSAPDKSGLPSDRFSAERTGGSVSTLTIQRTQQEDSAVYLCASRRTGSGSNQPQHFGDGTRLSIL.